These 31 T cell receptor beta chains came from one sample sequenced in a study of shared clonotypes between healthy human individuals. The table came from immunoSEQ multiplex PCR; TCRdb's copy has only in-frame clones and leaves some out. The data hold roughly 1,500,000 clones, with approximately 98.5% observed a single time. What was sequenced was naive CD4+ T cells sorted from blood. Indicated subset: CD45RA+ positively selected. Receptor source: a young man in good health.

The chain is built from TRBV6-5 and TRBJ2-5; D is ambiguous. Trimming removed 1 base at V and 2 bases at J, with 11 bases between. This CDR3 has 15 residues. Germline loops: CDR1 MNHEY, CDR2 SVGAGI. CDR3 residues: CASSYLPAEQETQYF. The CDR3 nucleotides are TGTGCCAGCAGTTACTTACCGGCAGAGCAAGAGACCCAGTACTTC.

V gene TRBV9 combines with J gene TRBJ2-2; 13 nucleotides line up with TRBD2. The CDR3 has 18 amino acids. V gave up 6 bases and J gave up 5 bases; unmatched junction bases: 13. Germline V gives CDR1 SGDLS, CDR2 YYNGEE. CDR3 sequence (DNA): TGTGCCAGCACGTTTTCGACTAGCGGGAGGCGGGGAACCGGGGAGCTGTTTTTT. Translating it yields CASTFSTSGRRGTGELFF.

The J gene is TRBJ2-3, the V gene TRBV9; D gene ambiguous. The germline V gene encodes CDR1 SGDLS and CDR2 YYNGEE. Deletions cut 4 bases from V and 1 base from J, with 10 bases between. There are 14 residues in the CDR3. The CDR3 region is CASSTSPRTDTQYF. The CDR3 DNA sequence: TGTGCCAGCAGCACCTCGCCCCGCACAGATACGCAGTATTTT.

The chain uses TRBV9 and TRBJ1-2; D call uncertain. The germline V gene encodes CDR1 SGDLS and CDR2 YYNGEE. The CDR3 runs to 15 residues. V was cut by 0 bases and J by 7 bases, with 16 bases left in between. This chain's CDR3 is CASSVGSPGSSGYTF. Here the CDR3 DNA reads TGTGCCAGCAGCGTAGGATCCCCGGGAAGTTCTGGCTACACCTTC.

The genes are TRBV11-1 and TRBJ2-2; tentative D call: TRBD1 (6 bases). V was shortened by 5 bases and J by 5 bases, with 15 bases between the two germline ends. Germline V CDR1 and CDR2: SGHAT, FQDESV (reference sequence). The CDR3 is 15 amino acids. For the CDR3, the DNA is TGTGCCAGCAGCCCGGACAGCCTATTGACCGGGGAGCTGTTTTTT. Residues: CASSPDSLLTGELFF.

This chain uses TRBV29-1 with TRBJ1-4; D may be TRBD1 (5 bases). Trimming took off 7 bases at V and 4 bases at J, with 10 bases between the two ends. The CDR3 sequence is 12 residues long. Germline CDR1 reads SQVTM; CDR2 reads ANQGSEA. Here the CDR3 reads CSGRDLNEKLFF. CDR3 coding DNA: TGCAGCGGCCGGGACCTTAATGAAAAACTGTTTTTT.

The rearrangement links TRBV25-1 to TRBJ2-7; maybe TRBD1 (5 bases). CDR1 and CDR2 from the germline V gene are MGHDK and SYGVNS. V was cut by 6 bases and J by 4 bases, with 10 bases left in between. The CDR3 spans 12 residues. In DNA form, the CDR3 reads TGTGCCAGCAGAGACAACAGGTACGAGCAGTACTTC. Amino acids: CASRDNRYEQYF.

The V gene is TRBV14, the J gene TRBJ2-7, with 10 bases fitting TRBD2. Looked up from germline, CDR1 is SGHDN and CDR2 is FVKESK. V was clipped by 0 bases and J by 3 bases; unmatched bases: 2. This CDR3 is built from 15 residues. The CDR3 coding sequence is TGTGCCAGCAGCCAAGAACTAGCGGGGATCTACGAGCAGTACTTC. Its protein product is CASSQELAGIYEQYF.

V is TRBV27 and J is TRBJ2-2, with 7 bases aligning to TRBD2. Germline CDR1 reads MNHEY; CDR2 reads SMNVEV (reference sequence). Trimming cost V 7 bases and J 2 bases; bases outside gene matches: 10. The CDR3 consists of 16 residues. The CDR3 loop reads CASTGAGIRNTGELFF. The DNA of the CDR3 is TGTGCCAGCACCGGAGCGGGAATCAGAAACACCGGGGAGCTGTTTTTT.

This clone was seen once. The chain couples TRBV12-5 to TRBJ2-2; 8 nucleotides align to TRBD1. The CDR3 totals 16 residues. Per the germline V gene, CDR1 is LGHNT and CDR2 is FRNRAP. The J segment lost 4 bases and the V segment lost 3 bases, leaving 7 bases of the junction unmatched. CDR3 nucleotides: TGTGCTAGTGGTTTCGCAGGGGGCGCCAGCACCGGGGAGCTGTTTTTT. This sequence encodes CASGFAGGASTGELFF.

The chain joins TRBV27 to TRBJ2-7; TRBD2 might be the D (5 bases). With 5 bases removed from V and 2 bases from J, the gap between germline ends came to 16 bases. CDR3 length: 15 residues. Germline lookup yields CDR1 MNHEY and CDR2 SMNVEV (reference sequence). The CDR3 nucleotides are TGTGCCAGCAGTCCCTCACTAGGTAACCCCTACGAGCAGTACTTC. It yields the protein CASSPSLGNPYEQYF.

The rearrangement links TRBV28 to TRBJ1-2; maybe TRBD1 (6 bases). Trimming took 5 bases from V and 6 from J, leaving 19 bases between them. The CDR3 covers 15 residues. The germline gives CDR1 MDHEN, CDR2 SYDVKM. The CDR3 spells CASSPVFGTKNGYTF. CDR3 DNA sequence: TGTGCCAGCAGTCCCGTCTTCGGGACAAAAAATGGCTACACCTTC.

The V gene is TRBV5-1, the J gene TRBJ1-1; D not certain. Per germline, CDR1 SGHRS and CDR2 YFSETQ. The CDR3 is 17 residues long. Trimming pared 4 bases from V and 1 base from J, leaving 20 bases between. CDR3 bases: TGCGCCAGCAGCCAATCGAGCGGCAGAAGAAGGAACACTGAAGCTTTCTTT. This translates into CASSQSSGRRRNTEAFF.

The rearrangement uses TRBV6-5 and TRBJ2-7, with D perhaps TRBD2 (6 bases). Germline V lookup: CDR1 MNHEY, CDR2 SVGAGI. Trimming took off 3 bases at V and 2 bases at J, with 11 bases between the two ends. The CDR3 has 14 amino acids. The CDR3 loop reads CASSYSGETYEQYF. In nucleotides, the CDR3 is TGTGCCAGCAGTTATTCGGGGGAGACCTACGAGCAGTACTTC.

This chain links TRBV19 with TRBJ1-2; D unclear. The CDR3 is 11 amino acids. V lost 6 bases, J lost 7 bases, and 9 bases lay in between. Looked up from germline, CDR1 is LNHDA and CDR2 is SQIVND (reference sequence). The CDR3 protein is CASRSVLGYTF. DNA for the CDR3: TGTGCCAGTAGGTCGGTTCTTGGCTACACCTTC.

This clone was recorded once. This chain joins TRBV28 and TRBJ2-7; 10 nucleotides line up with TRBD1. Germline V CDR1 and CDR2: MDHEN, SYDVKM. The CDR3 is 14 residues long. The J segment lost 3 bases and the V segment lost 6 bases, leaving 5 bases of the junction unmatched. The CDR3 loop reads CASSLGDRGYEQYF. Here the CDR3 DNA reads TGTGCCAGCAGCCTAGGGGACAGGGGCTACGAGCAGTACTTC. The full variable domain, in which reference TRBV28 and TRBJ2-7 provide the parts outside the CDR3, is DVKVTQSSRYLVKRTGEKVFLECVQDMDHENMFWYRQDPGLGLRLIYFSYDVKMKEKGDIPEGYSVSREKKERFSLILESASTNQTSMYLCASSLGDRGYEQYFGPGTRLTVT.

The CDR3 loop is CASSFPGNTIYF. As DNA, the CDR3 is TGTGCCAGCAGCTTCCCAGGAAACACCATATATTTT. V usage is TRBV5-4 and J usage is TRBJ1-3, with D unclear. Trimming cost V 2 bases and J 4 bases, with 4 bases left between them. CDR1 and CDR2 from the germline V gene are SGHNT and YYREEE (reference sequence). The CDR3 covers 12 residues. Complete variable domain (other parts from reference TRBV5-4 and TRBJ1-3): ETGVTQSPTHLIKTRGQQVTLRCSSQSGHNTVSWYQQALGQGPQFIFQYYREEENGRGNFPPRFSGLQFPNYSSELNVNALELDDSALYLCASSFPGNTIYFGEGSWLTVV.

This chain joins TRBV11-3 and TRBJ2-7; the D call may be TRBD1 or TRBD2 (5 bases each). Trimming took off 5 bases at V and 2 bases at J, with 16 bases between the two ends. The germline V gene has CDR1 SGHNT and CDR2 YENEEA. This CDR3 is 15 amino acids long. This chain's CDR3 is CASSPGAGTAYEQYF. CDR3 bases: TGTGCCAGCAGCCCAGGCGCAGGGACCGCCTACGAGCAGTACTTC.

This chain joins TRBV15 and TRBJ2-1, with 8 bases identical to TRBD2. V trimming: 0 bases; J trimming: 4 bases; junction bases outside the gene matches: 2. This CDR3 has 15 residues. Germline CDR1 is LNHNV and CDR2 is YYDKDF (reference sequence). CDR3: CATSRDAGGYNEQFF. The CDR3 nucleotides are TGTGCCACCAGCAGAGATGCGGGAGGTTACAATGAGCAGTTCTTC.

The J gene is TRBJ1-3, the V gene TRBV7-6; D perhaps matches TRBD1 (5 bases). The CDR3 spans 18 residues. Looked up from germline, CDR1 is SGHVS and CDR2 is FNYEAQ. V lost 5 bases to trimming and J lost 0 bases, with 20 bases between them. The CDR3 here is CASSPIIGGQFSGNTIYF. CDR3 sequence (DNA): TGTGCCAGCAGCCCGATAATCGGCGGACAATTCTCTGGAAACACCATATATTTT.

The genes are TRBV7-2 and TRBJ2-1; 11 positions match TRBD2. The CDR3 totals 15 residues. V lost 5 bases and J lost 4; bases outside the gene matches: 4. CDR1 SGHTA and CDR2 FQGNSA come from the germline V gene. The CDR3 is CASSQASGRYNEQFF. In DNA, the CDR3 is TGTGCCAGCAGCCAGGCTAGCGGGAGGTACAATGAGCAGTTCTTC.

Details on this clone: Compared with germline, one end of the junction differs, possibly owing to a read error. The chain has TRBV28 and TRBJ1-5, with D unresolved. The germline CDR1 and CDR2 sequences are MDHEN and SYDVKM. The CDR3 totals 10 residues. The CDR3 coding sequence is TGTGCCAGCCGAAATCGGCCCCAGCATTTT. It translates to CASRNRPQHF.

This clone was detected once. The sample has other DNA sequences that encode this CDR3 too. The chain employs TRBV9 and TRBJ1-1, with 7 nucleotides matching TRBD1. The V segment lost 0 bases and the J segment 0 bases; nucleotides outside the gene matches: 2. This CDR3 region has 15 residues. Germline values: CDR1 SGDLS, CDR2 YYNGEE. The CDR3 loop reads CASSVGGTVNTEAFF. DNA of the CDR3: TGTGCCAGCAGCGTAGGAGGGACAGTGAACACTGAAGCTTTCTTT. Full variable domain (rest looked up from reference TRBV9 and TRBJ1-1): DSGVTQTPKHLITATGQRVTLRCSPRSGDLSVYWYQQSLDQGLQFLIQYYNGEERAKGNILERFSAQQFPDLHSELNLSSLELGDSALYFCASSVGGTVNTEAFFGQGTRLTVV.

Written as DNA, the CDR3 is TGTGCCAGCAGTGGAGAACGCGGGACGGCGCGTTCATGGGAGACCCAGTACTTC. It yields the protein CASSGERGTARSWETQYF. The rearrangement joins TRBV6-1 to TRBJ2-5; the D gene is possibly TRBD2 (6 bases). CDR1 MNHNS and CDR2 SASEGT come from the germline V gene. Trimming pared 4 bases from V and 5 bases from J, leaving 26 bases between. The CDR3 loop spans 18 amino acids.

The chain combines TRBV5-4 with TRBJ2-7; TRBD1 matches 7 bases. CDR3 length: 16 amino acids. In germline, CDR1 is SGHNT, CDR2 YYREEE (reference sequence). V dropped 3 bases and J dropped 0; count of bases not matched to a gene: 9. The DNA for the CDR3 is TGTGCCAGCAGCTCAACCGGGACAGTCATCTCCTACGAGCAGTACTTC. Its protein is CASSSTGTVISYEQYF.

V and J are TRBV29-1 and TRBJ2-1, with a tentative D call TRBD2 (6 bases). V dropped 4 bases and J dropped 0 bases, with 13 bases sitting between them. The CDR3 sequence is 15 residues long. CDR1 and CDR2 (germline): SQVTM, ANQGSEA. CDR3 sequence (DNA): TGCAGCGTTGTTCCCGAGGAGGGCTCCTACAATGAGCAGTTCTTC. Protein product: CSVVPEEGSYNEQFF.

This rearrangement joins TRBV6-6 to TRBJ2-2, with D perhaps TRBD1 (6 bases). Germline values: CDR1 MNHNY, CDR2 SVGAGI (reference sequence). V was pared by 3 bases and J by 2 bases, with 10 bases between. The CDR3 extends over 15 amino acids. This chain's CDR3 is CASSYEQGNTGELFF. CDR3 bases: TGTGCCAGCAGTTATGAACAGGGAAACACCGGGGAGCTGTTTTTT.

The chain is built from TRBV7-2 and TRBJ2-5; 9 bases line up with TRBD2. After removal of 3 bases from V and 5 bases from J, the junction contained 10 bases not matched to a gene. Germline CDR1 is SGHTA and CDR2 is FQGNSA. CDR3 length: 16 amino acids. The CDR3 sequence: CASSFGAGGPRETQYF. CDR3 DNA sequence: TGTGCCAGCAGCTTCGGCGCGGGAGGGCCCCGGGAGACCCAGTACTTC.

The chain combines TRBV7-9 with TRBJ1-4; TRBD1 is a possible D gene (6 bases). CDR1 and CDR2 (germline): SEHNR, FQNEAQ (reference sequence). CDR3 length: 15 residues. V was clipped by 1 base and J by 5 bases, with 11 bases between them. The CDR3 coding sequence is TGTGCCAGCAGCTTAGAGGCAGGGGAAAATGAAAAACTGTTTTTT. As protein: CASSLEAGENEKLFF. Full variable domain (remainder filled in from reference TRBV7-9 and TRBJ1-4): DTGVSQNPRHKITKRGQNVTFRCDPISEHNRLYWYRQTLGQGPEFLTYFQNEAQLEKSRLLSDRFSAERPKGSFSTLEIQRTEQGDSAMYLCASSLEAGENEKLFFGSGTQLSVL.

The rearrangement links TRBV30 to TRBJ1-4; D might be TRBD1 (5 bases). In germline, CDR1 is GTSNPN, CDR2 SVGIG (reference sequence). The V and J ends lost 0 bases and 3 bases respectively, with 14 bases between them. The CDR3 covers 16 residues. The CDR3 loop is CAWSVAGRRANEKLFF. In DNA form, the CDR3 reads TGTGCCTGGAGTGTAGCAGGGCGGAGGGCTAATGAAAAACTGTTTTTT.

The chain uses TRBV5-1 and TRBJ1-1; D may be TRBD1 (6 bases). The germline gives CDR1 SGHRS, CDR2 YFSETQ. The CDR3 is 14 residues long. Trimming left V 0 bases short and J 6 bases short, with 12 bases between. CDR3 DNA: TGCGCCAGCAGCTTGGCCGGGGGCCCGGCTGAAGCTTTCTTT. Protein sequence: CASSLAGGPAEAFF.